The entry that follows covers one T cell receptor (beta chain) sequence. The antigen remains unidentified. One end of the junction varies from germline; a read error may be responsible. This sample is part of a study of cytomegalovirus exposure and HLA in healthy donors. Findings of the study overall: Among TCR beta chains of equal frequency, HLA-associated ones were more clonally expanded in a later analysis. A later analysis associated 15,000 or so TCR beta sequences with HLA alleles at a 0.05 false discovery rate.

The CDR3 loop spans 15 amino acids. Germline V gene data show CDR1 as SGDLS and CDR2 as YYNGEE. PCR amplification relied on 60 Vbeta primers (plus 13 Jbeta primers). The repertoire was sequenced with immunoSEQ multiplex PCR; TCRdb's copy has only in-frame clones and lacks some. Of 150,000 to 200,000 clones listed, under 70% are singletons. The origin of this receptor is a woman between 40 and 50 years old in good health and CMV-seropositive. The genes are TRBV9 and TRBJ2-7, with 12 positions matching TRBD2. What was sequenced was PBMCs. The CDR3 sequence is CASSLTSGSSYERYF. DNA of the CDR3: TGTGCCAGCAGCCTGACTAGCGGGAGCTCCTACGAGCGGTACTTC.